Shown below are 5 T cell receptor beta chains from a single sample sequenced in a study of OX40 agonist ivuxolimab in advanced cancers. Assay used: immunoSEQ multiplex PCR; TCRdb lists only in-frame clones, some missing. The sample records 55,000 to 90,000 clones, roughly 80% being singletons. The sequencing used CD4+ or CD8+ T cells sorted from blood, collected in a trial of the OX40 agonist ivuxolimab. These receptors originate from an adult with an advanced solid tumor such as melanoma, head and neck, liver or kidney cancer.

This chain links TRBV28 with TRBJ2-3, with a possible D match to TRBD2 (6 bases). The CDR3 has 13 amino acids. Trimming pared 7 bases from V and 1 base from J, leaving 9 bases between. The V gene's germline CDR1 is MDHEN and CDR2 SYDVKM. The CDR3 is CASKGGGTDTQYF. The CDR3 DNA reads TGTGCCAGCAAGGGCGGGGGCACAGATACGCAGTATTTT.

This clone was seen more than once but under ten times. The rearrangement uses TRBV2 and TRBJ1-1, with TRBD1 as a possible D gene (6 bases). The length of the CDR3 is 12 residues. Trimming stripped 7 bases from V and 4 bases from J, with 10 bases between. Germline loops: CDR1 SNHLY, CDR2 FYNNEI. The CDR3 reads CASIRGATEAFF. In DNA form, the CDR3 reads TGTGCCAGCATAAGGGGGGCCACTGAAGCTTTCTTT.

This chain connects TRBV9 to TRBJ2-7, with TRBD1 matching over 7 bases. The length of the CDR3 is 13 residues. The junction had 3 bases not matched to a gene; V was cut back by 4 bases and J by 2 bases. Germline V gene lookup returns CDR1 SGDLS and CDR2 YYNGEE. This CDR3 is CASSPQGAYEQYF. In nucleotides, the CDR3 is TGTGCCAGCAGCCCGCAGGGGGCCTACGAGCAGTACTTC.

The chain couples TRBV5-4 to TRBJ2-3, with a possible D match to TRBD2 (6 bases). Germline assignment: CDR1 SGHNT and CDR2 YYREEE (reference sequence). The CDR3 runs to 15 residues. V gave up 5 bases and J gave up 0 bases, with 13 bases separating them. In nucleotides, the CDR3 is TGTGCCAGCAGTTTCGGGGGACCTAGCACAGATACGCAGTATTTT. Translated: CASSFGGPSTDTQYF.

A note on this clone: At one boundary the junction diverges from the germline segment, which might be a read error. In the same sample, other DNA sequences code for this CDR3. This sequence joins TRBV6-5 and TRBJ2-1; tentative D call: TRBD2 (6 bases). The CDR3 sequence is 16 residues long. Germline V gene sequence: CDR1 MNHEY, CDR2 SVGAGI. The CDR3 loop is CASSYAGLMGSNEQFF. CDR3 in DNA: TGCGCCAGCAGTTACGCGGGACTCATGGGTTCCAATGAGCAGTTCTTC.